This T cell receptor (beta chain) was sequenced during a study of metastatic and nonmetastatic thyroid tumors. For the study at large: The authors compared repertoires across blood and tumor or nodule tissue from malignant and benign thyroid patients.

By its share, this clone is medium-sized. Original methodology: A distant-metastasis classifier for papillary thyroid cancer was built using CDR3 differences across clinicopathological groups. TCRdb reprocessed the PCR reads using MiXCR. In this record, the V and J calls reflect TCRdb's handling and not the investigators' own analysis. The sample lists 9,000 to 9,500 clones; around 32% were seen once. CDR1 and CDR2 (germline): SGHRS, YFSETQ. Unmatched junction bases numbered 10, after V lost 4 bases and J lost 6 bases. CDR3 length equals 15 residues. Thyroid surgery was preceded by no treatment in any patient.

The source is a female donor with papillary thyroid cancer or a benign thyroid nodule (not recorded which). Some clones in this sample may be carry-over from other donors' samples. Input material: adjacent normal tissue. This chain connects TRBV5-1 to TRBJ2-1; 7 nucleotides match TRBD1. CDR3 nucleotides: TGCGCCAGCAGCCCACAGGGGTTCTCGATCAATGAGCAGTTCTTC. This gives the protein CASSPQGFSINEQFF.